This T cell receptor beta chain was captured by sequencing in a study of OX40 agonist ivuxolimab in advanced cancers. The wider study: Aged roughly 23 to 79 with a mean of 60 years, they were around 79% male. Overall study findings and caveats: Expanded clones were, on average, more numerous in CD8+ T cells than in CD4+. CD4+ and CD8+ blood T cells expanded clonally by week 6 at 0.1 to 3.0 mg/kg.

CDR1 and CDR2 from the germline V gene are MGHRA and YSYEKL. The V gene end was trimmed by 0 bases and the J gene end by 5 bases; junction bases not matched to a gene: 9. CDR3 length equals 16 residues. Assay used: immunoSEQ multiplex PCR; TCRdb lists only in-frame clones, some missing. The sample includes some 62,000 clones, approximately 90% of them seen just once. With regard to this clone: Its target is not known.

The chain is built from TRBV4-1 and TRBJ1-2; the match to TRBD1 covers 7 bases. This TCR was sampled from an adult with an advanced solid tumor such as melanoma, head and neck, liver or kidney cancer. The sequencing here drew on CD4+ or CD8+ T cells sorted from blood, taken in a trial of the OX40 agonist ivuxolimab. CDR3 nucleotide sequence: TGCGCCAGCAGCCAAGAGTTGGAGGGGGCTCGTTATGGCTACACCTTC. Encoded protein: CASSQELEGARYGYTF.